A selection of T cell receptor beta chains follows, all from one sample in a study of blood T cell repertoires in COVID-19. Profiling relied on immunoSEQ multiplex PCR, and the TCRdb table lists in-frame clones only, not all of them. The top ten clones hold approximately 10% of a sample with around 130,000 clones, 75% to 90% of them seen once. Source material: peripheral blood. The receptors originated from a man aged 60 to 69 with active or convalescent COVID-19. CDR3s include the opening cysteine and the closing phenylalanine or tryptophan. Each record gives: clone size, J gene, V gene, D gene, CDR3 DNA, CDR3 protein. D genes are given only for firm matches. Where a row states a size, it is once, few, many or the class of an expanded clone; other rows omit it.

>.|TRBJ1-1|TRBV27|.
TGTGCCAGCAGTTTAGGCTACAGACCGATGAACACTGAAGCTTTCTTT
CASSLGYRPMNTEAFF
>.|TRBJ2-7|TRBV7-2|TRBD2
TGTGCCAGCAGCTTGGGACTAGCGGCCTACGAGCAGTACTTC
CASSLGLAAYEQYF
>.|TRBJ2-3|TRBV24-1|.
TGTGCCACCAGTGATTTGATAACTAGCAGCTTGGATACGCAGTATTTT
CATSDLITSSLDTQYF
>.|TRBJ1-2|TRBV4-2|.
TGTGCCAGCAGCCAGGACAGAGGATATGGCTACACCTTC
CASSQDRGYGYTF
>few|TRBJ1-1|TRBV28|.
TGTGCCAGCAGTTTATCCGTCGGAGGACGAACTGAAGCTTTCTTT
CASSLSVGGRTEAFF
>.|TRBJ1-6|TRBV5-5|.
TGTGCCAGCAGCTTGGCCGCTACAGTTAATTCACCCCTCCACTTT
CASSLAATVNSPLHF
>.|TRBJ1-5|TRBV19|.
TGTGCCAGTAGCCGAGGACAAAGCAATCAGCCCCAGCATTTT
CASSRGQSNQPQHF
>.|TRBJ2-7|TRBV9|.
TGTGCCAGCAGCGCAGACAGGAGCTCCTACGAGCAGTACTTC
CASSADRSSYEQYF
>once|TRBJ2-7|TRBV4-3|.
TGCGCCAGCAGCCAAGAACGCGGGGCAGAATGGGAGCAGTACTTC
CASSQERGAEWEQYF
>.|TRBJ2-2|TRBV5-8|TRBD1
TGTGCCAGCACAAACATAGGGACAGTGAACACCGGGGAGCTGTTTTTT
CASTNIGTVNTGELFF
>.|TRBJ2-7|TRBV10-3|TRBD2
TGTGCCATCAGTGACGGACTAGCGGGGTACGAGCAGTACTTC
CAISDGLAGYEQYF
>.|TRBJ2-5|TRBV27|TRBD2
TGTGCCAGCAGGGGACTAGCGAGCATGGAGACCCAGTACTTC
CASRGLASMETQYF
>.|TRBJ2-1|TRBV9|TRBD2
TGTGCCAGCAGCGGAGGATGGACTAGCGGGAGGGGAAATGAGCAGTTCTTC
CASSGGWTSGRGNEQFF
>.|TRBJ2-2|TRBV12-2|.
TGTGCAAGTCGCTTAGTCTCGGGTAGCGGGTGGAACACCGGGGAGCTGTTTTTT
CASRLVSGSGWNTGELFF
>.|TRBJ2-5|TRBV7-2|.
TGTGCCAGCAGCTTCGGTTTCGCCGGAGAGACCCAGTACTTC
CASSFGFAGETQYF
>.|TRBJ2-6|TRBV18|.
TGTGCCAGCTCAATCGAGAGCTCTGGGGCCAACGTCCTGACTTTC
CASSIESSGANVLTF
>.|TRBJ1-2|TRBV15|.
TGTGCCACCAGCAGAAGGGAGGGCGGGGGCTACACCTTC
CATSRREGGGYTF
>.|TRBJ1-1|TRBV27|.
TGTGCCAGCAGTTTGAGAGTTTCTTCCGAAGCTTTCTTT
CASSLRVSSEAFF
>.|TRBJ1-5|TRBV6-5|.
TGTGCCAGCAGCGAGTTTTTTAATCAGCCCCAGCATTTT
CASSEFFNQPQHF
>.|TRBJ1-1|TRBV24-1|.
TGTGCCACCAGTTCAGCGTTGAACACTGAAGCTTTCTTT
CATSSALNTEAFF
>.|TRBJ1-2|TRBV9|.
TGTGCCAGCAGCGCTAACAGGGCGGGCTATGGCTACACCTTC
CASSANRAGYGYTF
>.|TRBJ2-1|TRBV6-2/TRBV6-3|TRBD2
TGTGCCAGCAGTTACCTTAGCGGGAGGGGTGGGAATGAGCAGTTCTTC
CASSYLSGRGGNEQFF
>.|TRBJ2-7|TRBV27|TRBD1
TGTGCCAGCAGTTTATCTACCGGGACAGTCTACGAGCAGTACTTC
CASSLSTGTVYEQYF
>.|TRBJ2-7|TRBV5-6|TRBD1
TGTGCCAGCAGCGAAACAGGGGACTACGAGCAGTACTTC
CASSETGDYEQYF
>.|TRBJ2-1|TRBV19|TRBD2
TGTGCCAGTAGGACAACTACTAGCGGGAGGTTTAATGAGCAGTTCTTC
CASRTTTSGRFNEQFF
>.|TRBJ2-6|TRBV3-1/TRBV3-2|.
TGTGCCAGCAGCCAAGGGGCGAGTACCTTAAGCTCTGGGGCCAACGTCCTGACTTTC
CASSQGASTLSSGANVLTF
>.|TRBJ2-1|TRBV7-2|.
TGTGCCAGCAGCTTCTTCCTTGGGGGGTACAATGAGCAGTTCTTC
CASSFFLGGYNEQFF
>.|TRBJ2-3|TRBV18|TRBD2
TGTGCCAGCTCACGACTAGCGGGAGGAGGCACAGATACGCAGTATTTT
CASSRLAGGGTDTQYF
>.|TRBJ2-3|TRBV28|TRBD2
TGTGCCAGCACCACTAGGCGGACTAGCGGGAGGGTCACAGATACGCAGTATTTT
CASTTRRTSGRVTDTQYF
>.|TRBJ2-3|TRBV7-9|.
TGTGCCAGCAGCCCCCCAAGGCACTATTCTACAGATACGCAGTATTTT
CASSPPRHYSTDTQYF
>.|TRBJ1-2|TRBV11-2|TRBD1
TGTGCCAGCAGCTCAAACCTACCGGGACAGGGTGTCGGCTACACCTTC
CASSSNLPGQGVGYTF
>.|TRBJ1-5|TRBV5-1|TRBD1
TGCGCCAGCAGCTTAGGGGGCCTGGGTCAGCCCCAGCATTTT
CASSLGGLGQPQHF
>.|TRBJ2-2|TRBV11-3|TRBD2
TGTGCCAGCAGCTTAAGCGGGAAGAGGGCCGGGGAGCTGTTTTTT
CASSLSGKRAGELFF
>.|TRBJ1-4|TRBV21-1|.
TGTGCCAGCAGCATGTACAGGGACGATAATGAAAAACTGTTTTTT
CASSMYRDDNEKLFF
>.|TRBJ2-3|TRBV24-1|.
TGTGCCACCAGTGATTTGGAGCGCGGAAGCACAGATACGCAGTATTTT
CATSDLERGSTDTQYF
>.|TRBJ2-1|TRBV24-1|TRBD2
TGTGCCACCAGTGAGGCCGGGACTAGCTCCTACAATGAGCAGTTCTTC
CATSEAGTSSYNEQFF
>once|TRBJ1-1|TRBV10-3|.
TGTGCCATCAAAAAGGCGGTGATGAACACTGAAGCTTTCTTT
CAIKKAVMNTEAFF
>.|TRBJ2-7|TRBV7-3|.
TGTGCCAGCAGCTCCCAGGGCGGGGCACCGACACCATACGAGCAGTACTTC
CASSSQGGAPTPYEQYF
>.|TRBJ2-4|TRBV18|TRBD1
TGTGCCAGCTCGCTTACAACTTTTCAGGGGGATTCCAAAAACATTCAGTACTTC
CASSLTTFQGDSKNIQYF
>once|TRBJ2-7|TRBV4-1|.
TGCGCCAGCAGCCAAAGAAGAGCCTACGAGCAGTACTTC
CASSQRRAYEQYF
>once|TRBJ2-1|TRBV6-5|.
TGTGCCAGCAGTTACTCGGGGGGCTCCTACAATGAGCAGTTCTTC
CASSYSGGSYNEQFF
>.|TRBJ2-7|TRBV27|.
TGTGCCAGCACCCCCGGGGCAGGGGTTAGGAACGAGCAGTACTTC
CASTPGAGVRNEQYF
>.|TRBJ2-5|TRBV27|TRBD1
TGTGCCAGCAGTACACCGGGACAGGGTCGAAGGCAAGAGACCCAGTACTTC
CASSTPGQGRRQETQYF
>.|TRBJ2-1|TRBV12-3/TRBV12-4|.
TGTGCCAGCAGCCCGAGTGGGGGCGAGCAGTTCTTC
CASSPSGGEQFF
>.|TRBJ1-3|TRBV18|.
TGTGCCAGCTCCCCAACAGGGCCGACCTCTGGAAACACCATATATTTT
CASSPTGPTSGNTIYF
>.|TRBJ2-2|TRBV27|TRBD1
TGTGCCAGCAGTTCCTCGGGACAGGTGAACACCGGGGAGCTGTTTTTT
CASSSSGQVNTGELFF
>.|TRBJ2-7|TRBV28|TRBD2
TGTGCCAGCAGTTTAGGCGGTCTAGCGGGTTTCAAGGGCGAGCAGTACTTC
CASSLGGLAGFKGEQYF
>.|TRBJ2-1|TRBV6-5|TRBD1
TGTGCCAGCAGTTACCGGGACAGTAAGGATGAGCAGTTCTTC
CASSYRDSKDEQFF
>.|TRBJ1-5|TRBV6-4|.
TGTGCCAGCAGTGAAGGGGGATCGGTAAATCAGCCCCAGCATTTT
CASSEGGSVNQPQHF
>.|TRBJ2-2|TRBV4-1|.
TGCGCCAGCAGCCAAGGACTATTCGGGATCGCGAACACCGGGGAGCTGTTTTTT
CASSQGLFGIANTGELFF
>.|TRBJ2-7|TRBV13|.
TGTGCCAGCAGCCCCCTTTCCGGGACCTACGAGCAGTACTTC
CASSPLSGTYEQYF
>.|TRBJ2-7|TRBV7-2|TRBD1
TGTGCCAGCAGCACTCGGACAGGGGGCTCATACGAGCAGTACTTC
CASSTRTGGSYEQYF
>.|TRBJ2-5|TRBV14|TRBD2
TGTGCCAGCAGCCAAGGGCAAAAGGGACTAGCGGGAGTAGGAGAGACCCAGTACTTC
CASSQGQKGLAGVGETQYF
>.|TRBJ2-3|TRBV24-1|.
TGTGCCACCAGTGATTTTCGGGCGGGCCGCACAGATACGCAGTATTTT
CATSDFRAGRTDTQYF
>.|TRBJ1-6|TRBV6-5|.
TGTGCCAGCAGTTACTCAGAGAGGGCCGATTCACCCCTCCACTTT
CASSYSERADSPLHF
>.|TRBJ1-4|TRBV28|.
TGTGCCAGCAGTTCGCGGGTTAATGAAAAACTGTTTTTT
CASSSRVNEKLFF
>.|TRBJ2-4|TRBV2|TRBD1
TGTGCCAGCAGTGATCCGCCAGGGGGAAACATTCAGTACTTC
CASSDPPGGNIQYF